These T cell receptor beta chains were read from a single sample in a study of T cells after yellow fever vaccination. TCRdb called the 5' RACE reads again in MiXCR, with one record for every CDR3 protein. The sample carries roughly 32,000 distinct CDR3 sequences, 4.4% recorded once. The specimen was CD8+ T cells sorted from PBMCs, collected 5 days after the yellow fever booster vaccination. The receptor source for this set is a man younger than 40 who received the YFV17D yellow fever vaccine. CDR3s include the opening cysteine and the closing phenylalanine or tryptophan. D genes are given only for firm matches. The size field is filled for only some rows; it gives once, few, many or a size class.

TRBV6-5	many	TRBJ1-4	TRBD1	CASSQGQGNEKLFF	TGTGCCAGCAGTCAGGGACAGGGGAATGAAAAACTGTTTTTT
TRBV5-1	many	TRBJ2-1	TRBD2	CASSLFSSGFDEQFF	TGCGCCAGCAGCTTGTTTTCTAGCGGTTTCGATGAGCAGTTCTTC
TRBV25-1	many	TRBJ2-7	.	CASSEYFKGRQYF	TGTGCCAGCAGTGAATACTTTAAGGGTCGGCAGTACTTC
TRBV20-1	few	TRBJ2-5	TRBD2	CCARDPASGRQETQYF	TGCTGTGCTAGAGATCCGGCTAGCGGACGACAAGAGACCCAGTACTTC
TRBV15	many	TRBJ2-1	.	CATSRPGQAENEQFF	TGTGCCACCAGCAGGCCAGGGCAAGCGGAGAATGAGCAGTTCTTC
TRBV12-5	many	TRBJ2-1	.	CASGLRTDYNEQFF	TGTGCTAGTGGTTTGCGGACAGATTACAATGAGCAGTTCTTC
TRBV9	many	TRBJ1-3	TRBD1	CASSDFTGGGNTIYF	TGTGCCAGCAGCGATTTTACAGGGGGCGGAAACACCATATATTTT
TRBV5-5	many	TRBJ2-5	.	CATSLSSYQETQYF	TGTGCCACCAGCCTATCCAGCTACCAAGAGACCCAGTACTTC
TRBV2	many	TRBJ2-1	.	CASRQRLDEQFF	TGTGCCAGCCGGCAGCGGTTAGATGAGCAGTTCTTC
TRBV25-1	many	TRBJ2-1	.	CASSELRNRHRFF	TGTGCCAGCAGTGAACTAAGAAACCGCCATCGGTTCTTC
TRBV7-8	many	TRBJ2-5	.	CASSLDGNQETQYF	TGTGCCAGCAGCTTAGATGGGAACCAAGAGACCCAGTACTTC
TRBV6-2/TRBV6-3	many	TRBJ2-1	.	CASSYQTWVLEQFF	TGTGCCAGCAGTTACCAGACGTGGGTTTTGGAGCAGTTCTTC
TRBV27	many	TRBJ2-3	TRBD2	CASSRFPRLAGGRDTQYF	TGTGCCAGCAGTCGCTTCCCAAGACTAGCGGGAGGTAGAGATACGCAGTATTTT
TRBV28	many	TRBJ2-7	.	CASSFWQATSTYEQYF	TGTGCCAGCAGTTTTTGGCAGGCTACCAGTACCTACGAGCAGTACTTC
TRBV4-3	many	TRBJ2-3	.	CASSYSEGAETDTQYF	TGCGCCAGCAGCTACTCTGAGGGCGCGGAAACAGATACGCAGTATTTT
TRBV25-1	many	TRBJ2-7	TRBD1	CASSRDSSYEQYF	TGTGCCAGCAGCAGGGACAGCTCCTACGAGCAGTACTTC
TRBV9	many	TRBJ2-1	TRBD2	CASSTSGSPNEQFF	TGTGCCAGCAGCACTAGCGGCTCCCCCAATGAGCAGTTCTTC
TRBV5-1	many	TRBJ2-3	.	CASSLSWPTSTDTQYF	TGCGCCAGCAGCTTGAGCTGGCCGACTAGCACAGATACGCAGTATTTT
TRBV12-3/TRBV12-4	.	TRBJ2-5	.	CASSSPGEETQYF	TGTGCCAGCAGTTCGCCGGGGGAGGAGACCCAGTACTTC
TRBV20-1	many	TRBJ2-1	.	CSARVEDGEQFF	TGCAGTGCTAGAGTGGAAGACGGTGAGCAGTTCTTC
TRBV7-9	many	TRBJ1-1	.	CASCWGDTEAFF	TGTGCCAGCTGTTGGGGAGACACTGAAGCTTTCTTT
TRBV27	many	TRBJ2-7	TRBD2	CASSFSSGSNEQYF	TGTGCCAGCAGTTTCTCAAGCGGGAGTAACGAGCAGTACTTC
TRBV7-8	many	TRBJ1-4	.	CASSGPGGVGGKLFF	TGTGCCAGCAGCGGGCCTGGGGGCGTTGGTGGAAAACTGTTTTTT
TRBV27	many	TRBJ1-5	TRBD1	CASSPMTGNSNQPQHF	TGTGCCAGCAGTCCAATGACAGGGAATAGCAATCAGCCCCAGCATTTT
TRBV7-9	many	TRBJ2-2	TRBD1	CASSSLTGKGTGELFF	TGTGCCAGCAGCTCGTTGACAGGGAAGGGCACCGGGGAGCTGTTTTTT
TRBV20-1	many	TRBJ2-7	.	CSAPRAVEQYF	TGCAGTGCTCCCCGGGCAGTTGAGCAGTACTTC
TRBV7-9	few	TRBJ2-2	TRBD1	CASSSTGSRGLTGELFF	TGTGCCAGCAGCTCCACTGGGTCCAGGGGGCTCACCGGGGAGCTGTTTTTT
TRBV14	many	TRBJ1-1	.	CASSQGSTEAFF	TGTGCCAGCAGCCAGGGGAGCACTGAAGCTTTCTTT
TRBV2	.	TRBJ2-1	TRBD2	CASSESFNSGRAGEQFF	TGTGCCAGCAGTGAATCTTTCAACAGCGGGAGGGCGGGCGAGCAGTTCTTC
TRBV20-1	many	TRBJ1-5	TRBD1	CSARVPGQERDNQPQHF	TGCAGTGCTAGAGTCCCGGGACAGGAACGTGACAATCAGCCCCAGCATTTT
TRBV12-3/TRBV12-4	.	TRBJ1-5	TRBD1	CASSHRGYSNQPQHF	TGTGCCAGCAGCCACAGGGGGTACAGCAATCAGCCCCAGCATTTT
TRBV11-2	many	TRBJ1-1	.	CASSQGMTNTEAFF	TGTGCCAGCAGTCAGGGTATGACGAACACTGAAGCTTTCTTT
TRBV7-2	many	TRBJ1-1	TRBD1	CASSFGTGVTEAFF	TGTGCCAGCAGCTTCGGGACAGGGGTCACTGAAGCTTTCTTT
TRBV12-3/TRBV12-4	.	TRBJ1-5	.	CTCSSQGWDLGQIQPQHF	TGTACCTGCAGTTCCCAGGGATGGGACCTGGGTCAAATTCAGCCCCAGCATTTT
TRBV27	many	TRBJ2-1	TRBD1	CASSLTGGRGEQFF	TGTGCCAGCAGTTTAACAGGGGGCCGAGGGGAGCAGTTCTTC
TRBV7-9	many	TRBJ2-5	TRBD2	CASSKTSGDKETQYF	TGTGCCAGCAGCAAGACTAGCGGGGACAAAGAGACCCAGTACTTC